Listed below are T cell receptor beta chains from one sample, sequenced in a study of identical twins. TCRdb re-analysed the 5' RACE reads in MiXCR, keeping a single row per CDR3 protein. The data show 400,000 to 500,000 distinct CDR3 sequences, under 20% seen once. The sequenced material came from naive T cells sorted from blood. The receptor source for this set is a middle-aged man in good health. The CDR3 runs from the conserved cysteine through the conserved F or W. Each record gives: V gene, D gene, clone size, J gene, CDR3 protein, CDR3 DNA. D genes are given only for firm matches. A row's size may be missing; if present it is once, few, many or a size class.

>TRBV5-6|.|many|TRBJ1-5
CASSLAVGDGGNQPQHF
TGTGCCAGCAGCTTGGCCGTTGGGGATGGAGGCAATCAGCCCCAGCATTTT
>TRBV20-1|.|few|TRBJ2-7
CSARSLVREQYF
TGCAGTGCTAGATCCCTAGTGCGGGAGCAGTACTTC
>TRBV28|.|.|TRBJ2-5
CASSSPEKTQETQYF
TGTGCCAGCAGTTCCCCAGAAAAGACCCAAGAGACCCAGTACTTC
>TRBV5-1|TRBD1|few|TRBJ2-7
CASSRPTGFYEQYF
TGCGCCAGCAGCCGACCGACAGGGTTCTACGAGCAGTACTTC
>TRBV7-2|.|few|TRBJ1-4
CASSSRGIGEKLFF
TGTGCCAGCAGCTCCAGGGGAATTGGGGAAAAACTGTTTTTT
>TRBV7-8|.|.|TRBJ2-3
CASSSRIGVVADTQYF
TGTGCCAGCAGCTCCAGAATCGGGGTAGTGGCAGATACGCAGTATTTT
>TRBV5-1|.|.|TRBJ1-1
CASSTTASMNTEAFF
TGCGCCAGCAGTACGACAGCTAGTATGAACACTGAAGCTTTCTTT
>TRBV6-1|.|many|TRBJ1-1
CASKTTRGSSEAFF
TGTGCCAGCAAAACGACAAGGGGGAGCTCTGAAGCTTTCTTT
>TRBV4-2|.|few|TRBJ1-4
CASSPRTVEKLFF
TGTGCCAGCAGTCCGAGGACAGTCGAAAAACTGTTTTTT
>TRBV20-1|.|many|TRBJ1-5
CSAPTPGTLNQPQHF
TGCAGTGCGCCAACCCCCGGGACATTGAATCAGCCCCAGCATTTT
>TRBV29-1|TRBD2|few|TRBJ2-2
CSAKTGLAGRTGELFF
TGCAGCGCAAAAACGGGACTAGCGGGACGCACCGGGGAGCTGTTTTTT
>TRBV7-9|.|.|TRBJ1-1
CASSPLRDTEAFF
TGTGCCAGCAGCCCCTTACGCGACACTGAAGCTTTCTTT
>TRBV7-2|TRBD2|.|TRBJ2-1
CASSLASGGAHEQFF
TGTGCCAGCAGCTTAGCTAGCGGGGGGGCACATGAGCAGTTCTTC
>TRBV7-8|.|.|TRBJ1-2
CASSLAGTNYGYTF
TGTGCCAGCAGCTTAGCCGGGACTAACTATGGCTACACCTTC
>TRBV6-5|TRBD2|.|TRBJ2-7
CASSYSTSGRDSPYEQYF
TGTGCCAGCAGTTACTCGACTAGCGGGAGGGATTCCCCCTACGAGCAGTACTTC
>TRBV6-2/TRBV6-3|TRBD2|.|TRBJ2-1
CASSKGLAGGYNEQFF
TGTGCCAGCAGTAAGGGACTAGCGGGAGGATACAATGAGCAGTTCTTC
>TRBV15|.|.|TRBJ2-3
CATSRVDGYSTDTQYF
TGTGCCACCAGCAGAGTGGACGGATATAGCACAGATACGCAGTATTTT
>TRBV23-1|.|few|TRBJ2-7
CASSQRQAYNEQYF
TGCGCCAGCAGTCAACGACAGGCTTATAACGAGCAGTATTTC
>TRBV12-3/TRBV12-4|TRBD1|many|TRBJ2-7
CASSLYMGLGDRWGSYEQYF
TGTGCCAGCAGTTTATATATGGGGTTGGGGGACAGGTGGGGGTCCTACGAGCAGTACTTC
>TRBV10-3|.|many|TRBJ2-1
CAISPRGEGYPFF
TGTGCCATCAGTCCACGAGGGGAAGGGTATCCGTTCTTC
>TRBV12-3/TRBV12-4|.|once|TRBJ2-1
CASSLGKGSGNEQFF
TGTGCCAGCAGTCTGGGGAAGGGGTCGGGCAATGAGCAGTTCTTC
>TRBV5-1|TRBD2|many|TRBJ2-1
CASRLLPGLEIYNEQFF
TGCGCCAGCAGACTTCTACCGGGACTAGAAATTTACAATGAGCAGTTCTTC
>TRBV18|TRBD2|.|TRBJ2-7
CASSPRDYTYEQYF
TGTGCCAGCTCACCACGGGACTACACCTACGAGCAGTACTTC
>TRBV4-3|.|few|TRBJ1-6
CASSQERSFSYNSPLHF
TGCGCCAGCAGCCAAGAGCGGAGCTTCTCCTATAATTCACCCCTCCACTTT
>TRBV6-5|TRBD1|.|TRBJ1-5
CASSLTGGSYSNQPQHF
TGTGCCAGCAGTTTGACAGGGGGCTCCTATAGCAATCAGCCCCAGCATTTT
>TRBV20-1|TRBD1|many|TRBJ1-5
CSARVYRGLGQPQHF
TGCAGTGCTAGAGTTTACAGGGGGCTCGGTCAGCCCCAGCATTTT
>TRBV5-1|.|.|TRBJ2-3
CASSLSGRPGDTQYF
TGCGCCAGCAGCTTGTCTGGGCGCCCGGGGGATACGCAGTATTTT
>TRBV12-3/TRBV12-4|TRBD1|few|TRBJ1-5
CASSPGQGPVYGSNQPQHF
TGTGCCAGCAGTCCGGGACAGGGGCCGGTATATGGGAGCAATCAGCCCCAGCATTTT
>TRBV28|.|many|TRBJ1-2
CASSFKHGYTF
TGTGCCAGCAGTTTTAAGCATGGCTACACCTTC
>TRBV29-1|.|many|TRBJ2-3
CSVRTYSTDTQYF
TGCAGCGTTAGGACATATAGCACAGATACGCAGTATTTT
>TRBV3-1|.|many|TRBJ1-1
CASSLGRWNTEAFF
TGTGCCAGCAGCCTGGGACGATGGAACACTGAAGCTTTCTTT
>TRBV4-3|.|few|TRBJ2-1
CASSQEVGDEQFF
TGCGCCAGCAGCCAAGAGGTGGGAGATGAGCAGTTCTTC
>TRBV11-3|TRBD2|many|TRBJ2-1
CASSLGPITSGRRNEQFF
TGTGCCAGCAGCTTAGGTCCCATTACTAGCGGGAGAAGGAATGAGCAGTTCTTC
>TRBV18|.|.|TRBJ1-1
CASSPGGPGLNTEAFF
TGTGCCAGCTCACCCGGGGGGCCAGGGCTGAACACTGAAGCTTTCTTT
>TRBV7-2|TRBD2|.|TRBJ2-3
CASSWGLAGDTQYF
TGTGCCAGCAGCTGGGGACTAGCGGGAGATACGCAGTATTTT
>TRBV11-2|TRBD1|many|TRBJ2-7
CASSWDRGRDAYEQYF
TGTGCCAGCAGCTGGGACAGGGGGCGTGACGCCTACGAGCAGTACTTC
>TRBV20-1|TRBD1|many|TRBJ2-5
CSAREGTGEETQYF
TGCAGTGCTAGAGAAGGGACAGGGGAAGAGACCCAGTACTTC
>TRBV27|.|many|TRBJ2-7
CASSFHRDPGLPYEQYF
TGTGCCAGCAGTTTCCATCGGGACCCGGGACTTCCCTACGAGCAGTACTTC
>TRBV7-8|.|few|TRBJ2-1
CASSLTRDSYNEQFF
TGTGCCAGCAGCCTAACAAGAGACTCCTACAATGAGCAGTTCTTC